The clone carrying this T cell receptor (beta chain) showed up many times. These data originate in a study of neurological immune-mediated disorders. From 2 million PBMCs stored at -80 C, the unsorted libraries were generated. The cDNA was generated through 5'RACE incorporating 10-nucleotide random UMIs. In each sequencing run, over 170 million TCR-beta sequences were generated from 15-18 subjects. TCRdb itself ran the 5' RACE reads through MiXCR, one entry per CDR3 protein. The sample has around 16,000 distinct CDR3 sequences; 14% to 15% are singletons. This CDR3 has 16 amino acids. Germline V gene lookup returns CDR1 SGHRS and CDR2 YFSETQ. The V gene end was trimmed by 4 bases and the J gene end by 4 bases; junction bases not matched to a gene: 7.

The clonotype comes from a man between 60 and 75 years old with HTLV-1-associated myelopathy (HAM/TSP). Sequencing was carried out using PBMCs. The chain combines TRBV5-1 with TRBJ1-6; 8 bases align to TRBD1. The CDR3 DNA reads as TGCGCCAGCAGCAATACCGGGACAGGTTATAATTCACCCCTCCACTTT. It yields the protein CASSNTGTGYNSPLHF.